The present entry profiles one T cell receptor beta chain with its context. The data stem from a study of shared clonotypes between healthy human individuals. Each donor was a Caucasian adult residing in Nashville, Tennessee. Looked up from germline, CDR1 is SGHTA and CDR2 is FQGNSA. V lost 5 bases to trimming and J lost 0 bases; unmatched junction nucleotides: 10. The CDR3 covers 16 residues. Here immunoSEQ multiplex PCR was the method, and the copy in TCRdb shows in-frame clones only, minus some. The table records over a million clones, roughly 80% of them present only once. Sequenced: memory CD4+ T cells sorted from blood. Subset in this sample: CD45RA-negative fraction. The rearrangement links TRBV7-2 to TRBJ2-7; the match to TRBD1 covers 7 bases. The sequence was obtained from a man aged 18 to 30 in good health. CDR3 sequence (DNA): TGTGCCAGCAGCCAGGACAGGACAGTGAGCTCCTACGAGCAGTACTTC. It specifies CASSQDRTVSSYEQYF.